The clone carrying this T cell receptor (beta chain) was detected a few times. Genes and germline are mouse. The CDR3 end lies 4 residues beyond the end of the read and is filled in from the germline J gene. This entry belongs to a study of CD8+ T cells in alopecia areata. RNA was isolated and reverse transcribed to cDNA, the sequencing template. Assay used: immunoSEQ multiplex PCR; TCRdb lists only in-frame clones, some missing. Singletons are absent from the sample, which has about 19,000 clones. The germline V gene has CDR1 FNHDT and CDR2 SITEND (reference sequence). Germline trimming cut 1 base from V and 3 bases from J; bases unmatched to any gene: 3. The CDR3 is 14 amino acids. Cells pooled from cutaneous lymph nodes were sorted on CD4, CD8alpha, NKG2D, NKG2ACE and other markers.

V and J are TRBV19 and TRBJ2-7, with TRBD2 matching 8 bases. The TCR sequence derives from a C3H/HeJ mouse with alopecia areata. MHC haplotype here: H2-k. The sequenced sample consisted of CD8+ T cells sorted from a lymph node. The chain's CDR3 is CASSIHWGYYEQYF. CDR3 DNA (partial): TGTGCCAGCAGTATACACTGGGGGTACTAT.